This T cell receptor beta chain was found in a study of blood T cell repertoires in COVID-19. Study-wide context: COVID-19 samples collected from the United States, Italy and Spain covered acute and convalescent phases. T cells, B-cell-depleted T cells, or PBMCs supplied cDNA or gDNA.

Study processing details: For nucleated cells, counts were estimated from reference gene primer amplification. The data were produced by immunoSEQ multiplex PCR, yet TCRdb's version contains in-frame clones alone and is incomplete. V and J calls and clone size are as listed in that table; D and trimming were resolved from the DNA. The sample records 120,000 to 150,000 clones, approximately 79% being singletons. Specimen: peripheral blood. This TCR derives from a man aged 60 to 75 with acute or convalescent COVID-19.

CDR3 DNA sequence: TGTGCCAGCAGCCCAGGACTAGCGGACTACAATGAGCAGTTCTTC. Protein sequence: CASSPGLADYNEQFF. This rearrangement joins TRBV5-4 to TRBJ2-1, with 10 nucleotides matching TRBD2. The ends lost 4 bases at V and 3 bases at J; junction bases unmatched: 4. Germline V gene data show CDR1 as SGHNT and CDR2 as YYREEE (reference sequence). The length of the CDR3 is 15 residues.